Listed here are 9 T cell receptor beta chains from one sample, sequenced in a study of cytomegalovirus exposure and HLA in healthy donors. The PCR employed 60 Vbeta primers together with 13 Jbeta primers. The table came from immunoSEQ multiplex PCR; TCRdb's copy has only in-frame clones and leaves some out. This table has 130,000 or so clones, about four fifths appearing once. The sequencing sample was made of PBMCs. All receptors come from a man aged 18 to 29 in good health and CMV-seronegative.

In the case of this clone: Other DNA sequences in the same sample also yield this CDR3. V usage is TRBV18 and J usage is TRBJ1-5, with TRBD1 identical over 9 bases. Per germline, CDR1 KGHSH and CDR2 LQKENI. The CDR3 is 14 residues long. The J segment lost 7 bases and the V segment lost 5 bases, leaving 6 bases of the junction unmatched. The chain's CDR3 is CASSMGQGPQPQHF. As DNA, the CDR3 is TGTGCCAGCTCAATGGGACAGGGCCCGCAGCCCCAGCATTTT.

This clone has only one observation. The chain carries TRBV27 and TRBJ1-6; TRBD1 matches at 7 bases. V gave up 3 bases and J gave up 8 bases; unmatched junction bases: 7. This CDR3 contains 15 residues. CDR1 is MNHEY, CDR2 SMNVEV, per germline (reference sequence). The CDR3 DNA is TGTGCCAGCAGTTTTCGACAGGGTAGTCATTCACCCCTCCACTTT. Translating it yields CASSFRQGSHSPLHF.

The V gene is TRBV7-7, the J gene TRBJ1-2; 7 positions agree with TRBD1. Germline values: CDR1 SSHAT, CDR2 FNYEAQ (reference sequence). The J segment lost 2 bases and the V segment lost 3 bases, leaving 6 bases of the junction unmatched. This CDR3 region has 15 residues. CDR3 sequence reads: CASSLIRGLNYGYTF. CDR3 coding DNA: TGTGCCAGCAGCTTGATAAGGGGGCTAAACTATGGCTACACCTTC.

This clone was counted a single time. The CDR3 DNA is TGCGCCAGCAGTTCTACAGGTTTCCCTACAGATACGCAGTATTTT. It encodes CASSSTGFPTDTQYF. The chain joins TRBV5-1 to TRBJ2-3; D may be TRBD1 (5 bases). V was pared by 5 bases and J by 3 bases, with 16 bases between. Germline V gene lookup returns CDR1 SGHRS and CDR2 YFSETQ. The CDR3 contains 15 residues.

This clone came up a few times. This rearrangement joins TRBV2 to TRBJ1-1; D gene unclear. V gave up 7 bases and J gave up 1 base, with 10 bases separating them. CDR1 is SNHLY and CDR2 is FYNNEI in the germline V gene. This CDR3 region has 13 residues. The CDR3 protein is CASNLDKNTEAFF. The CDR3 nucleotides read TGTGCCAGCAATCTTGACAAGAACACTGAAGCTTTCTTT.

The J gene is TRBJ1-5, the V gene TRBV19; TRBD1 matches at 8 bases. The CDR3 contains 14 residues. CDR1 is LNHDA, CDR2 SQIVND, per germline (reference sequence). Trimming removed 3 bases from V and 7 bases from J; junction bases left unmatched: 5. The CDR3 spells CASSIGTGGQPQHF. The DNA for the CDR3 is TGTGCCAGTAGTATCGGGACAGGCGGCCAGCCCCAGCATTTT.

In nucleotides, the CDR3 is TGTGCCAGCAGCTCCAAAGCGGGGACAGATACGCAGTATTTT. Translating gives CASSSKAGTDTQYF. This chain joins TRBV7-3 and TRBJ2-3; 7 nucleotides line up with TRBD2. V lost 4 bases to trimming and J lost 3 bases; unmatched junction nucleotides: 4. The germline gives CDR1 SGHTA, CDR2 FQGTGA. The CDR3 has 14 residues.

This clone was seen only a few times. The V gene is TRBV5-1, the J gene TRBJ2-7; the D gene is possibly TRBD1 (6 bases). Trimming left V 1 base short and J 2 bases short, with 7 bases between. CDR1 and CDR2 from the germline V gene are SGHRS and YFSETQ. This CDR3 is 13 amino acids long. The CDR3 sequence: CASSLPGAYEQYF. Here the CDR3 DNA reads TGCGCCAGCAGCTTGCCAGGGGCCTACGAGCAGTACTTC.

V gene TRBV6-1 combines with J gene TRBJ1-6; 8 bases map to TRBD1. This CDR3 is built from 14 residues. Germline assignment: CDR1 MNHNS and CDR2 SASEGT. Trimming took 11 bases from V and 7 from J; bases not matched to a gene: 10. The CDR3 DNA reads TGTGCCGCCAACCCGAACAGGGGGAATTCACCCCTCCACTTT. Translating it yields CAANPNRGNSPLHF.